Detailed here is one T cell receptor beta chain. Its antigen is undetermined. Despite likely unrecorded immune exposures, the donors were nominally healthy at the time of sampling. The data were taken from a study of cytomegalovirus exposure and HLA in healthy donors. Findings and caveats of the study: Association of 16,951 TCR beta sequences with HLA alleles was found at 0.05 false discovery rate in a later analysis. Immune exposure data for these donors was limited to CMV serostatus.

The CDR3 consists of 14 residues. Germline CDR1 and CDR2: MNHEY and SMNVEV (reference sequence). V was pared by 6 bases and J by 3 bases, with 5 bases of the junction left unmatched. Amplification used 60 Vbeta primers and 13 Jbeta primers. Sequencing used immunoSEQ multiplex PCR; TCRdb keeps in-frame clones, though not all of them. Of 150,000 to 200,000 clones listed, roughly 81% were seen once; the top ten hold roughly 2.1%. This receptor was identified in a man younger than 35 in good health and CMV-seropositive. The rearrangement uses TRBV27 and TRBJ2-4, with 7 bases that match TRBD1. The sequenced sample was PBMCs. CDR3 sequence reads: CASRPGTDKNIQYF. The CDR3 DNA sequence: TGTGCCAGCAGACCCGGGACAGACAAAAACATTCAGTACTTC.